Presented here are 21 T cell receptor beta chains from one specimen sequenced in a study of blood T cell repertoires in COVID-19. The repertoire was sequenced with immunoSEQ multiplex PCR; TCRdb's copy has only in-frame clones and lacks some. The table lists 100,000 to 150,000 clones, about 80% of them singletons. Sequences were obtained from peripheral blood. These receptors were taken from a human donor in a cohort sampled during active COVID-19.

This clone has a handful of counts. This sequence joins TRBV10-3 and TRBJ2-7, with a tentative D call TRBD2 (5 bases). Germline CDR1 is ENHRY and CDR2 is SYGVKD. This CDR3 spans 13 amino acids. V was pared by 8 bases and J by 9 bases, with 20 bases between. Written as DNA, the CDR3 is TGTGCCATCGCCTGGGAGACGGCCGAGGGGCAGTACTTC. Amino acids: CAIAWETAEGQYF.

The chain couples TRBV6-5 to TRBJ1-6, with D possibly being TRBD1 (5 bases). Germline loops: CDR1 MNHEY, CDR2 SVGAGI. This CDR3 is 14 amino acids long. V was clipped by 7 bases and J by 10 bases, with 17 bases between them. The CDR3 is CASTYGTVWSPLHF. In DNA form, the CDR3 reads TGTGCCAGCACCTACGGGACTGTATGGTCACCCCTCCACTTT.

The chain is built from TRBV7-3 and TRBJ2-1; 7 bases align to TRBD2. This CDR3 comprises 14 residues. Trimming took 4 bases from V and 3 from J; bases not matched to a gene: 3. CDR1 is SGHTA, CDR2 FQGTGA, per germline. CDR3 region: CASSSPGGYNEQFF. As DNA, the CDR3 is TGTGCCAGCAGCTCGCCGGGGGGCTACAATGAGCAGTTCTTC.

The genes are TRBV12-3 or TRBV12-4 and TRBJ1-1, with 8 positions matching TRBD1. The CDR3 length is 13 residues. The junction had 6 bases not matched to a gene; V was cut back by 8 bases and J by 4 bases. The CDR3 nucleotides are TGTGCCAGCGGTACAGGGGGTATCACTGAAGCTTTCTTT. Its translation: CASGTGGITEAFF.

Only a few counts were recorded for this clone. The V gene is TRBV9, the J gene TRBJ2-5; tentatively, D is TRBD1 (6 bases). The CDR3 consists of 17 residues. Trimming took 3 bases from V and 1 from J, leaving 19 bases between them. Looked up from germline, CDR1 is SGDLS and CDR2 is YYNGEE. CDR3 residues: CASSASRRGRGQETQYF. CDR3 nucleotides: TGTGCCAGCAGCGCCTCAAGAAGGGGGAGAGGCCAAGAGACCCAGTACTTC. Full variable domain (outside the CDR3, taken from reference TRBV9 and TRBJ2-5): DSGVTQTPKHLITATGQRVTLRCSPRSGDLSVYWYQQSLDQGLQFLIQYYNGEERAKGNILERFSAQQFPDLHSELNLSSLELGDSALYFCASSASRRGRGQETQYFGPGTRLLVL.

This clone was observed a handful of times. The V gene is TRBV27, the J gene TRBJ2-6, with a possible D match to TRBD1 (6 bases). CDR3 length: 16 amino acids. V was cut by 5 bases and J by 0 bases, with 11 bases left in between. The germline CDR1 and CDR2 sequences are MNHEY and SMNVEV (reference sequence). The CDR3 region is CASSHTGFSGANVLTF. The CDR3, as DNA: TGTGCCAGCAGTCACACAGGGTTCTCTGGGGCCAACGTCCTGACTTTC. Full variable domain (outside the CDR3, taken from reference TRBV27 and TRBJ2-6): EAQVTQNPRYLITVTGKKLTVTCSQNMNHEYMSWYRQDPGLGLRQIYYSMNVEVTDKGDVPEGYKVSRKEKRNFPLILESPSPNQTSLYFCASSHTGFSGANVLTFGAGSRLTVL.

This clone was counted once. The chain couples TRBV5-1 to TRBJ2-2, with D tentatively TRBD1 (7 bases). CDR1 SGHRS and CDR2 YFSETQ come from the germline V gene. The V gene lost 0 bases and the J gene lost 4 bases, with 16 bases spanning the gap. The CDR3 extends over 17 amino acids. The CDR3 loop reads CASSLAGGGGGTGELFF. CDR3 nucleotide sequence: TGCGCCAGCAGCTTGGCCGGAGGAGGGGGCGGCACCGGGGAGCTGTTTTTT.

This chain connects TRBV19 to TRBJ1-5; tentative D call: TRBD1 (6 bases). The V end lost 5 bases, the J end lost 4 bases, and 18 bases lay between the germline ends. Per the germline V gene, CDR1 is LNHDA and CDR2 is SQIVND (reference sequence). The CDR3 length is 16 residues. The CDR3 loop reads CASSRASGTKNQPQHF. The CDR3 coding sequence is TGTGCCAGTAGTCGAGCCTCCGGGACAAAAAATCAGCCCCAGCATTTT.

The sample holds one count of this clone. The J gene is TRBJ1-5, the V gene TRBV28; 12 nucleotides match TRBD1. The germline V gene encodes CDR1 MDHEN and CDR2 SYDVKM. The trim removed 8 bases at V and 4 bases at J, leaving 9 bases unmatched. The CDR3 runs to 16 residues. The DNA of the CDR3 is TGTGCCAGCTCCCTCGGGACAGGGGGCTATAATCAGCCCCAGCATTTT. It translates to CASSLGTGGYNQPQHF.

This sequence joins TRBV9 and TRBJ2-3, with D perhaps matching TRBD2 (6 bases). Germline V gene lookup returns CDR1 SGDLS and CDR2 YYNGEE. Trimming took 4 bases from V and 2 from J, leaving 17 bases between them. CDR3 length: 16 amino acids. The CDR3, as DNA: TGTGCCAGCAGCCCCTCGGGAGCGTCATACACAGATACGCAGTATTTT. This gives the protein CASSPSGASYTDTQYF.

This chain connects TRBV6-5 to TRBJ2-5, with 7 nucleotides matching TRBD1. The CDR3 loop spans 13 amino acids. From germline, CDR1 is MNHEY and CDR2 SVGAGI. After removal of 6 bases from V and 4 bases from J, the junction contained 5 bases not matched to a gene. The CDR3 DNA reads TGTGCCAGCAGGGCAGGACAGGTAGAGACCCAGTACTTC. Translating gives CASRAGQVETQYF.

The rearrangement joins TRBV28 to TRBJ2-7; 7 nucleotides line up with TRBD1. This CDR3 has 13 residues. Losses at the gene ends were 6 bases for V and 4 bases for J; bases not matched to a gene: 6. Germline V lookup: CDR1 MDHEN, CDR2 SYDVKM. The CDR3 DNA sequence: TGTGCCAGCAGGGGGACAGTCCCGTACGAGCAGTACTTC. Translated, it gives CASRGTVPYEQYF.

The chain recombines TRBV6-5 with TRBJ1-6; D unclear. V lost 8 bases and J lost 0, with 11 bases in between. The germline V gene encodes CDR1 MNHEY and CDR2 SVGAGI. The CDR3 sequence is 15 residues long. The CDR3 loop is CASLMWSSYNSPLHF. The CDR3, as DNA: TGTGCCAGCCTTATGTGGAGCTCCTATAATTCACCCCTCCACTTT.

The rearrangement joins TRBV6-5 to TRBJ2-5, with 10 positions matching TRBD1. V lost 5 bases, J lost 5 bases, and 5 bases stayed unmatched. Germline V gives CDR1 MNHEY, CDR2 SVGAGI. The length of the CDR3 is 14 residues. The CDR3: CASSQTGGEETQYF. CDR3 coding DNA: TGTGCCAGCAGTCAGACAGGGGGCGAGGAGACCCAGTACTTC.

The CDR3 DNA reads as TGTGCCAGCACCTCTGGGGACAGGGGGTTAAATGAGCAGTTCTTC. Encoded protein: CASTSGDRGLNEQFF. The chain has TRBV28 and TRBJ2-1; 11 bases align to TRBD1. Trimming cost V 7 bases and J 7 bases; bases outside gene matches: 9. Germline CDR1 is MDHEN and CDR2 is SYDVKM. This CDR3 has 15 amino acids.

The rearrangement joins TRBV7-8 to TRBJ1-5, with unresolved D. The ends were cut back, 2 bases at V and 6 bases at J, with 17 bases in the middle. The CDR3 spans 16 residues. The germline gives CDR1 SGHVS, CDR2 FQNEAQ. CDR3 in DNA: TGTGCCAGCAGCTTACTTGGTGGGCCTATCGGTCAGCCCCAGCATTTT. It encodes CASSLLGGPIGQPQHF.

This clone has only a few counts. CDR3 residues: CASSARTGDDTIQYF. CDR3 bases: TGTGCCAGCAGCGCTCGGACAGGGGATGACACCATTCAGTACTTC. The V and J genes are TRBV11-3 and TRBJ2-4; 9 bases agree with TRBD1. The CDR3 covers 15 residues. V lost 5 bases, J lost 9 bases, and 11 bases stayed unmatched. Germline V gene data show CDR1 as SGHNT and CDR2 as YENEEA. Combining the CDR3 with reference TRBV11-3 and TRBJ2-4 gives the whole variable domain EAGVVQSPRYKIIEKKQPVAFWCNPISGHNTLYWYLQNLGQGPELLIRYENEEAVDDSQLPKDRFSAERLKGVDSTLKIQPAELGDSAVYLCASSARTGDDTIQYFGAGTRLSVL.

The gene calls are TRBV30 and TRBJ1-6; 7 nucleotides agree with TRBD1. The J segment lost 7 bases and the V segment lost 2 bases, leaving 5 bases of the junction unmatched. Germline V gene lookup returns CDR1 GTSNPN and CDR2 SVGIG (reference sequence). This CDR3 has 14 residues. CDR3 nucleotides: TGTGCCTGGAGTTCCGGGACAGAAAATTCACCCCTCCACTTT. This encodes CAWSSGTENSPLHF.

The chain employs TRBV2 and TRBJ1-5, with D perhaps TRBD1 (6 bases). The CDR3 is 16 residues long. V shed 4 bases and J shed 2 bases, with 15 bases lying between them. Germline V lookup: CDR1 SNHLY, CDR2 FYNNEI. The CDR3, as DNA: TGTGCCAGCAGTGCAAACAGGGTCAGTGGCAATCAGCCCCAGCATTTT. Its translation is CASSANRVSGNQPQHF.

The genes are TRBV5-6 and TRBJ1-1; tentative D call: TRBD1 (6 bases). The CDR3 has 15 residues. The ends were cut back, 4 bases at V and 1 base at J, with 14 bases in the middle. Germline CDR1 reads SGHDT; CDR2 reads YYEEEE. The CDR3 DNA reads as TGTGCCAGCAGCAACTACGGGACACCGAACACTGAAGCTTTCTTT. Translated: CASSNYGTPNTEAFF.

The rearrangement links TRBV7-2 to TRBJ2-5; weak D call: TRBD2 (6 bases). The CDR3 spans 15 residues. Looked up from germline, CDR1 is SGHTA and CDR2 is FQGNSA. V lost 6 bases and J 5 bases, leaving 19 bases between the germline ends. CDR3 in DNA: TGTGCCAGCAGGGCCGAGGGTGGGGGAGGTGAGACCCAGTACTTC. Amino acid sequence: CASRAEGGGGETQYF.